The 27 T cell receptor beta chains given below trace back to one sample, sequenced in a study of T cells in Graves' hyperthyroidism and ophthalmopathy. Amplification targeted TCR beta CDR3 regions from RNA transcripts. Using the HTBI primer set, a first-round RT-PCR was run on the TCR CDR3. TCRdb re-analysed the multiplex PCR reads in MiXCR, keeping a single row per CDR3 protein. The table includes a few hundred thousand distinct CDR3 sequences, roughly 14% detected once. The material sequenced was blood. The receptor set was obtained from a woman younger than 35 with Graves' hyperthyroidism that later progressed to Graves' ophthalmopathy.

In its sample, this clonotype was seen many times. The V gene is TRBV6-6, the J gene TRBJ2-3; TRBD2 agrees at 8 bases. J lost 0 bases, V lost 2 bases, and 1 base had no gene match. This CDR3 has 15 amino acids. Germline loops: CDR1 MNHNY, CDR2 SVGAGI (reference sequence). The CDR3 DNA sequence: TGTGCCAGCAGTTACGGCGGGAGGAGCACAGATACGCAGTATTTT. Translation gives CASSYGGRSTDTQYF.

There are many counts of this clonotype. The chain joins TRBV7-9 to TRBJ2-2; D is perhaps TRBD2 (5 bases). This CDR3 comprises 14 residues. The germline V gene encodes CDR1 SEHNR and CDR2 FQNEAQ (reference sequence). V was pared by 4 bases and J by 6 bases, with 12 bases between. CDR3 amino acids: CASSSGGVAGELFF. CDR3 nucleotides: TGTGCCAGCAGCTCTGGAGGAGTGGCCGGGGAGCTGTTTTTT.

CDR3 in amino acids: CSAFVFSYEQYF. CDR3 DNA: TGCAGTGCTTTTGTTTTTTCCTACGAGCAGTACTTC. The J gene is TRBJ2-7, the V gene TRBV20-1; D is unclear. V was trimmed by 5 bases and J by 1 base, leaving 9 bases between them. Germline V lookup: CDR1 DFQATT, CDR2 SNEGSKA (reference sequence). This CDR3 contains 12 residues.

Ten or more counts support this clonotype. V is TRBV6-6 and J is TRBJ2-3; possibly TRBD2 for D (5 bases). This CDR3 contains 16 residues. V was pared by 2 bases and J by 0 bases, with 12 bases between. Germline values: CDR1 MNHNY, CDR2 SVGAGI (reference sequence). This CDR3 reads CASSYIAPSSTDTQYF. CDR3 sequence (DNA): TGTGCCAGCAGTTACATAGCGCCTTCTAGCACAGATACGCAGTATTTT.

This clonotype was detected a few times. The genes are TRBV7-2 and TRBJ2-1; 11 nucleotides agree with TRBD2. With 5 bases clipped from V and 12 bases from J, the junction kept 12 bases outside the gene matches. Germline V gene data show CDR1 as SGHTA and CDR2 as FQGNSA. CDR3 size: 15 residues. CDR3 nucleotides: TGTGCCAGCAGCGGTACTAGCGGGAGTAGTCATGTGCAGTTCTTC. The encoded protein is CASSGTSGSSHVQFF.

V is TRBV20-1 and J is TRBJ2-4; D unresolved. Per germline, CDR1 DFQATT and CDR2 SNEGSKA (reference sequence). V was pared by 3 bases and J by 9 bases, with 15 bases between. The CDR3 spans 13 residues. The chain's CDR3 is CSASKGIGPIQYF. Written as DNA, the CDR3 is TGCAGTGCTAGTAAGGGAATCGGCCCCATTCAGTACTTC.

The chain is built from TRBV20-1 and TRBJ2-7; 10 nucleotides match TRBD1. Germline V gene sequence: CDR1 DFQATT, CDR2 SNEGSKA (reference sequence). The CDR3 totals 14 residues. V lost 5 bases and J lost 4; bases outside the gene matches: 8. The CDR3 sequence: CSASGTGEVYEQYF. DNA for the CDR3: TGCAGTGCTTCGGGGACAGGGGAGGTTTACGAGCAGTACTTC.

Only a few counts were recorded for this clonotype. CDR3 region: CASSEDSSLGPYNEQFF. The CDR3 bases are TGTGCCAGCAGTGAAGACAGTTCCCTCGGACCCTACAATGAGCAGTTCTTC. The chain couples TRBV6-1 to TRBJ2-1; D is unclear. The germline CDR1 and CDR2 sequences are MNHNS and SASEGT. The CDR3 consists of 17 residues. Trimming cost V 1 base and J 2 bases, with 15 bases left between them.

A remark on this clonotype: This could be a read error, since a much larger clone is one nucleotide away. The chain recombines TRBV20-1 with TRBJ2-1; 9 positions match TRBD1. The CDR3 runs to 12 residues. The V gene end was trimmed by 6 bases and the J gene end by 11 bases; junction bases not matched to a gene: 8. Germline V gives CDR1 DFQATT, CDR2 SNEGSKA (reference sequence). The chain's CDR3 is CSATNRGHKQFF. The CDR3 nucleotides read TGCAGTGCCACCAACAGGGGGCATAAGCAGTTCTTC.

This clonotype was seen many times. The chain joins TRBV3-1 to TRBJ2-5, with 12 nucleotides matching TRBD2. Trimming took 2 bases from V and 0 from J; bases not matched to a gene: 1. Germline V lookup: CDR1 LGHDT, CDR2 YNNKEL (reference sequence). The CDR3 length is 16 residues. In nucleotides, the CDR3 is TGTGCCAGCAGCCAACTAGCGGGAGGGTACCAAGAGACCCAGTACTTC. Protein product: CASSQLAGGYQETQYF.

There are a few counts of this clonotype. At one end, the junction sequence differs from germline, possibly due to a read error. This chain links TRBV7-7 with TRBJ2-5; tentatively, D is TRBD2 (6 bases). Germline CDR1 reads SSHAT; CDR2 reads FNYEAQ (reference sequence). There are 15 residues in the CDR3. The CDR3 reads CASSPGQGAGQTQHF. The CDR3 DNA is TGTGCTAGCAGCCCTGGACAAGGGGCGGGGCAGACCCAGCACTTC.

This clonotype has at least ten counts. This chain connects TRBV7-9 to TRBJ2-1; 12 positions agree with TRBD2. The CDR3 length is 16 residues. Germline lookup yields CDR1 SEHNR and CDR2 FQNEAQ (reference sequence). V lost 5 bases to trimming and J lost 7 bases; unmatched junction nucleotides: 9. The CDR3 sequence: CASSHRTSGMANEQFF. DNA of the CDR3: TGTGCCAGCAGCCACCGGACTAGCGGGATGGCGAATGAGCAGTTCTTC.

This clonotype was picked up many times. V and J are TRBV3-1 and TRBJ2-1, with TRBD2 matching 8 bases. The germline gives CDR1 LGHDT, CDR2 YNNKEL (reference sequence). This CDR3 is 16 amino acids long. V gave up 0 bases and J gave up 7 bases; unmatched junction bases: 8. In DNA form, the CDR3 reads TGTGCCAGCAGCCAAGATTTAGCTAGCGGGTGGAATGAGCAGTTCTTC. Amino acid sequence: CASSQDLASGWNEQFF.

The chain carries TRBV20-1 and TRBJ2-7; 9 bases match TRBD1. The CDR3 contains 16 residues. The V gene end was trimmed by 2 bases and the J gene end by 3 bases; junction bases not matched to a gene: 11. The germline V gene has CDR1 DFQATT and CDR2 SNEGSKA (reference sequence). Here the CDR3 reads CSARSLQGAVGYEQYF. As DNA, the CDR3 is TGCAGTGCTAGATCCCTACAGGGGGCAGTAGGCTACGAGCAGTACTTC.

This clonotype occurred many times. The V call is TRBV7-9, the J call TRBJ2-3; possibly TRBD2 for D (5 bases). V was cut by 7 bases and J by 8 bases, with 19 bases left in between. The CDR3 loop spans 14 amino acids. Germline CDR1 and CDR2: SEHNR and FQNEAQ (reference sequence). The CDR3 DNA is TGTGCCAGCACCACGGGGAGCGCCACGGGTACGCAGTATTTT. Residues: CASTTGSATGTQYF.

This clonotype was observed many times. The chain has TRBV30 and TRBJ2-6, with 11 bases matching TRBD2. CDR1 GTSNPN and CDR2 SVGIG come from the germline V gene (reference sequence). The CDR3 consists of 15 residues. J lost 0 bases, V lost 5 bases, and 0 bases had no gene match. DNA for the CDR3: TGTGCCTGGGGACTAGCGGGCTCTGGGGCCAACGTCCTGACTTTC. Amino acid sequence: CAWGLAGSGANVLTF.

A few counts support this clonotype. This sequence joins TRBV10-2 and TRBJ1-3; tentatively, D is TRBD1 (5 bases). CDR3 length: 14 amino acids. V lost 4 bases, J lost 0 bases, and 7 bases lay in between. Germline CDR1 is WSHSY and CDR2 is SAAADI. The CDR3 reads CASSGDSSGNTIYF. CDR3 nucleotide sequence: TGCGCCAGCAGTGGAGACAGCTCTGGAAACACCATATATTTT.

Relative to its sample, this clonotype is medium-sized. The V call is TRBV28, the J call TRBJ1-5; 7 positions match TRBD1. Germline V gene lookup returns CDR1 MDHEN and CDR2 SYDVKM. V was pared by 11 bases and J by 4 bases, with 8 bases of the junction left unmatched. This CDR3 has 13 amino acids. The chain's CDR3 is CAGGAGGNQPQHF. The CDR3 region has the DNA TGTGCCGGGGGGGCAGGGGGGAATCAGCCCCAGCATTTT.

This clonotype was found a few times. Here the CDR3 DNA reads TGTGCCAGCAGCTTGGGACAGGCAACCGGGGAGCTGTTTTTT. As protein: CASSLGQATGELFF. This chain links TRBV11-3 with TRBJ2-2; 8 nucleotides agree with TRBD1. J lost 5 bases, V lost 3 bases, and 2 bases had no gene match. The CDR3 has 14 residues. CDR1 is SGHNT and CDR2 is YENEEA in the germline V gene.

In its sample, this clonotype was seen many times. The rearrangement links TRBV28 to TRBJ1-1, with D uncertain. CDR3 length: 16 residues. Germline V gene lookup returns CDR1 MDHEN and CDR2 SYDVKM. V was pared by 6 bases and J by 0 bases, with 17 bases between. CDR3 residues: CASSNFEFYLNTEAFF. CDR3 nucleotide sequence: TGTGCCAGCAGCAACTTTGAATTTTATCTGAACACTGAAGCTTTCTTT.

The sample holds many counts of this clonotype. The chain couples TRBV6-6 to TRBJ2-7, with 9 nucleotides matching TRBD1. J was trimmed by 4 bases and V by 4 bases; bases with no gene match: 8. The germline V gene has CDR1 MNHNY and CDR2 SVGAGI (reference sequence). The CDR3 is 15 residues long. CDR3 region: CASSSGGTGRYEQYF. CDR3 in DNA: TGTGCCAGCAGTTCTGGAGGGACAGGGAGGTACGAGCAGTACTTC.

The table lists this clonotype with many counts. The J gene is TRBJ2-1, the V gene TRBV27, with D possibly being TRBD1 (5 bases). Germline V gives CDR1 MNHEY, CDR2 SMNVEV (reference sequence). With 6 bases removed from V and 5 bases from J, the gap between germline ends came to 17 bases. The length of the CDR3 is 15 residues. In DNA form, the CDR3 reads TGTGCCAGCAGCCCTCCGTCCTTGGGGCACAATGAGCAGTTCTTC. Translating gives CASSPPSLGHNEQFF.

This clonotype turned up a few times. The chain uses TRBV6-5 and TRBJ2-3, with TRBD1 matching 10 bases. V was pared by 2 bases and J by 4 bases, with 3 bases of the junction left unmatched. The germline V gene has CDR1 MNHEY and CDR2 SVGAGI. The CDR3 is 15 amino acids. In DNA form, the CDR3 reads TGTGCCAGCAGTTACGGACAGGGGGGAGCAGATACGCAGTATTTT. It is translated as CASSYGQGGADTQYF.

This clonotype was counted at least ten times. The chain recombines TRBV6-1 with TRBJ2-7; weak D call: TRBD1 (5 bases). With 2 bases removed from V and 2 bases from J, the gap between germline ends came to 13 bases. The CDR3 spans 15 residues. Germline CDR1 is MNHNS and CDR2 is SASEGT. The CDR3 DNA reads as TGTGCCAGCAGTGAATTGTGGACACCCGCCTACGAGCAGTACTTC. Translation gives CASSELWTPAYEQYF.

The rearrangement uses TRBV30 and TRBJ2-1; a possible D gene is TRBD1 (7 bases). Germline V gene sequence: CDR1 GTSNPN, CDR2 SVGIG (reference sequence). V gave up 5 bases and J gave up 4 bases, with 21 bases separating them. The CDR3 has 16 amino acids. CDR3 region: CAWGDLAGGRYNEQFF. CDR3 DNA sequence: TGTGCCTGGGGTGACCTCGCAGGGGGGCGTTACAATGAGCAGTTCTTC.

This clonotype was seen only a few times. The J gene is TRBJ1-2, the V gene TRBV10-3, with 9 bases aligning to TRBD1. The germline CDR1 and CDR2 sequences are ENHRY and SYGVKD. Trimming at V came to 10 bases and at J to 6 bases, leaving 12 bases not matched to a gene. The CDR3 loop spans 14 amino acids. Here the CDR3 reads CASRGTGRGNGYTF. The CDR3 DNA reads TGTGCCAGCAGGGGGACAGGGAGGGGCAATGGCTACACCTTC.

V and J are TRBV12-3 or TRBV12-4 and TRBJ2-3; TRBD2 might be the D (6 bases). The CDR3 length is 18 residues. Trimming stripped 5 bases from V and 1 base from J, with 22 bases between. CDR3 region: CASSLRDGRGSGTDTQYF. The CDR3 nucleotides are TGTGCCAGCAGTCTCCGGGACGGTCGGGGGAGCGGCACAGATACGCAGTATTTT.